The rows below give T cell receptor beta chains drawn from one sample of a study of beta chain features in type 1 diabetes. Generated by immunoSEQ multiplex PCR, the TCRdb table keeps only in-frame clones and is missing some. The sample contains 150,000 to 200,000 clones, just over 8% of which appear only once. Sequenced: central memory CD4+ T cells from blood. These receptors all come from a woman between 18 and 30 years old with type 1 diabetes. CDR3s include the opening cysteine and the closing phenylalanine or tryptophan. Each record gives: V gene, clone size, D gene, J gene, CDR3 protein, CDR3 DNA. The D gene is left open where the match is weak. Only part of the rows carry a size: once, few, many, or a class if the clone is expanded.

TRBV2	.	.	TRBJ1-2	CASWHWTANYGYTF	TGTGCCAGCTGGCACTGGACAGCTAACTATGGCTACACCTTC
TRBV14	.	TRBD1	TRBJ1-2	CASSGQGLVGYGYTF	TGTGCCAGCAGTGGACAGGGACTGGTCGGCTATGGCTACACCTTC
TRBV7-2	.	TRBD1	TRBJ2-3	CASSSRDRGTDTQYF	TGTGCCAGCAGCTCCCGGGACAGGGGTACAGATACGCAGTATTTT
TRBV18	.	TRBD1	TRBJ1-4	CASSRDSGYATNEKLFF	TGTGCCAGCTCTAGGGACAGCGGCTATGCAACTAATGAAAAACTGTTTTTT
TRBV19	many	TRBD1	TRBJ2-1	CASERQGSYNEQFF	TGTGCCAGCGAAAGACAGGGGTCGTACAATGAGCAGTTCTTC
TRBV9	few	TRBD2	TRBJ2-1	CASSVVPGTSGVEQFF	TGTGCCAGCAGCGTAGTCCCGGGGACTAGCGGCGTAGAGCAGTTCTTC
TRBV12-5	few	.	TRBJ1-4	CASGFGEKLFF	TGTGCTAGTGGTTTTGGCGAAAAACTGTTTTTT
TRBV28	few	.	TRBJ1-2	CASSPPAVYGYTF	TGTGCCAGCAGTCCCCCCGCAGTCTATGGCTACACCTTC
TRBV4-1	.	.	TRBJ2-7	CASSQDRVALYEQYF	TGCGCCAGCAGCCAAGACAGGGTGGCGCTCTACGAGCAGTACTTC
TRBV7-9	few	TRBD1	TRBJ1-1	CASSLVTGLTEAFF	TGTGCCAGCAGCTTGGTGACAGGGTTAACTGAAGCTTTCTTT
TRBV9	.	TRBD2	TRBJ2-3	CASSLQAGGSTDTQYF	TGTGCCAGCAGCTTACAAGCGGGGGGGAGCACAGATACGCAGTATTTT
TRBV5-5	few	.	TRBJ1-1	CASSLVGQGTNTEAFF	TGTGCCAGCAGCTTGGTGGGGCAGGGTACGAACACTGAAGCTTTCTTT